This entry concerns a single T cell receptor beta chain. A read error may produce the germline difference seen at one junction end. TCR beta cDNA libraries had unique molecular identifiers. TCRdb re-called the PCR reads with MiXCR, one entry per CDR3 protein. The sample records about 400,000 distinct CDR3 sequences, around 37% being singletons. These data originate in a study of post-analysis software for immune sequencing data. Sequencing was done on a sample of blood. The clonotype originates from a girl aged 5-17 years with multiple sclerosis.

CDR3 loop: CATGEPGTENIQYF. CDR3 sequence (DNA): TGTGCCACCGGTGAGCCCGGGACAGAAAACATTCAGTACTTC. The rearrangement links TRBV24-1 to TRBJ2-7; 7 bases fit TRBD1. The J call could be wrong; TRBJ2-4 is a better fit for the DNA end. Germline V lookup: CDR1 KGHDR, CDR2 SFDVKD. The length of the CDR3 is 14 residues.